This T cell receptor (beta chain) was sequenced for a study of post-analysis software for immune sequencing data. Regarding the study as a whole: There was significantly lower normalized Chao1 diversity in multiple sclerosis patients than in controls. The five TRBV segments detected at higher frequency in patients than in controls included TRBV5-6, TRBV5-1 and TRBV20-1.

After removal of 3 bases from V and 2 bases from J, the junction contained 6 bases not matched to a gene. Germline assignment: CDR1 MNHNS and CDR2 SASEGT. The CDR3 has 15 residues. Included in the TCR beta cDNA libraries were unique molecular identifiers. TCRdb ran MiXCR on the PCR reads and lists one entry per CDR3 protein. The sample has roughly 410,000 distinct CDR3 sequences; less than 40% are singletons. This clonotype was seen a handful of times. What it binds is unknown. The gene calls are TRBV6-1 and TRBJ2-5, with 7 bases lining up with TRBD1. This clonotype was sampled from a girl aged 10 to 17 with multiple sclerosis. Sample: blood. As DNA, the CDR3 is TGTGCCAGCAGTGATCGACAGGGCTCTCAAGAGACCCAGTACTTC. Protein: CASSDRQGSQETQYF.